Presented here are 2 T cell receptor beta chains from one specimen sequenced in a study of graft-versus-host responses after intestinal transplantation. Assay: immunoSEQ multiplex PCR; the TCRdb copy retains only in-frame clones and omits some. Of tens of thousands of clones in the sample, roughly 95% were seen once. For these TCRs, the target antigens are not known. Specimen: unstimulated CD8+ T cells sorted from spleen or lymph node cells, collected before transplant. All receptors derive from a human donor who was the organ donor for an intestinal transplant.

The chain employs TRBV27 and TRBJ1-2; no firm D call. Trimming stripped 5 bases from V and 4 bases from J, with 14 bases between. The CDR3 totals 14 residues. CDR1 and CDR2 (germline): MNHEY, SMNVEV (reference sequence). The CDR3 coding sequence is TGTGCCAGCAGTCCGCTTGACCCCTTCTATGGCTACACCTTC. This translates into CASSPLDPFYGYTF.

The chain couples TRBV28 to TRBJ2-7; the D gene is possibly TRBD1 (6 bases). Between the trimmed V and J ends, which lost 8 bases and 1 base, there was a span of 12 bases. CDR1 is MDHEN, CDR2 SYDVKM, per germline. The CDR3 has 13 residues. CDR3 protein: CASEDSNSYEQYF. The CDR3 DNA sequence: TGTGCCAGCGAGGACAGTAATTCCTACGAGCAGTACTTC.